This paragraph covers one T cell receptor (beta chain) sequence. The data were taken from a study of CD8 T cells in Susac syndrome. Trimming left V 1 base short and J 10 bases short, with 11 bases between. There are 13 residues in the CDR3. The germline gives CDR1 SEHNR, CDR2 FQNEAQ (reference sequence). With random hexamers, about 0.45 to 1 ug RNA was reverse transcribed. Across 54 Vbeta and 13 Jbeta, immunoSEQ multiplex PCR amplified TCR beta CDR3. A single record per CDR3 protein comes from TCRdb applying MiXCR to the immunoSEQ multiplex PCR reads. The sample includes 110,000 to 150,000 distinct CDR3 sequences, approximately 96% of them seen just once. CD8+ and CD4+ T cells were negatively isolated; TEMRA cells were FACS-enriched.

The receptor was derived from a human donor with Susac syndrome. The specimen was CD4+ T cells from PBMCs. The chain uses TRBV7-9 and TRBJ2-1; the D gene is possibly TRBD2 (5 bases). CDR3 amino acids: CASSLEAGGEQFF. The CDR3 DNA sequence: TGTGCCAGCAGCTTAGAGGCGGGCGGGGAGCAGTTCTTC.